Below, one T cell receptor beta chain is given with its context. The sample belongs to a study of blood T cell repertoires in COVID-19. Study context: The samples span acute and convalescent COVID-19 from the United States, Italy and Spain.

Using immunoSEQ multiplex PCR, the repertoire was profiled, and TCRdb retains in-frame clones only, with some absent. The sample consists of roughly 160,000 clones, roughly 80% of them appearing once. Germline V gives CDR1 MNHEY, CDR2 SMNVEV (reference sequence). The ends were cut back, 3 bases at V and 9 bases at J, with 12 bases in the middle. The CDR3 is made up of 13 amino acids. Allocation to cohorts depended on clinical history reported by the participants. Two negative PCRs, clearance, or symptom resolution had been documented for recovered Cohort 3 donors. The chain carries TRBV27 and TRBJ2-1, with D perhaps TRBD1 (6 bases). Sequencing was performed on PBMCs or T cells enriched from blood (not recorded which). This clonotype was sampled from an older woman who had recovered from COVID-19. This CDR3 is CASSLAQGGEQFF. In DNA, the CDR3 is TGTGCCAGCAGTTTGGCACAGGGTGGTGAGCAGTTCTTC.